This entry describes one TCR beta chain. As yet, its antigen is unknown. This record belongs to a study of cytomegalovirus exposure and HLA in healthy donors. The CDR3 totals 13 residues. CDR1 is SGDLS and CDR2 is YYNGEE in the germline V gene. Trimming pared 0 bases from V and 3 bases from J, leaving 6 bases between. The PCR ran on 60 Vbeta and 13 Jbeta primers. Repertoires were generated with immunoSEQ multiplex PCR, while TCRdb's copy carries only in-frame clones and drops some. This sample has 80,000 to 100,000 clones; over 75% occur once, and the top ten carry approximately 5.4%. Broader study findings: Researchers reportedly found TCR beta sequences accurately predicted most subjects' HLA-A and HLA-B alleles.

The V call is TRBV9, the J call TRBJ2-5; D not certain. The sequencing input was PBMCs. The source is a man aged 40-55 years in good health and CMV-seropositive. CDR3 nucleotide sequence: TGTGCCAGCAGCGTAGGTAGCAAAGAGACCCAGTACTTC. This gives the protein CASSVGSKETQYF.